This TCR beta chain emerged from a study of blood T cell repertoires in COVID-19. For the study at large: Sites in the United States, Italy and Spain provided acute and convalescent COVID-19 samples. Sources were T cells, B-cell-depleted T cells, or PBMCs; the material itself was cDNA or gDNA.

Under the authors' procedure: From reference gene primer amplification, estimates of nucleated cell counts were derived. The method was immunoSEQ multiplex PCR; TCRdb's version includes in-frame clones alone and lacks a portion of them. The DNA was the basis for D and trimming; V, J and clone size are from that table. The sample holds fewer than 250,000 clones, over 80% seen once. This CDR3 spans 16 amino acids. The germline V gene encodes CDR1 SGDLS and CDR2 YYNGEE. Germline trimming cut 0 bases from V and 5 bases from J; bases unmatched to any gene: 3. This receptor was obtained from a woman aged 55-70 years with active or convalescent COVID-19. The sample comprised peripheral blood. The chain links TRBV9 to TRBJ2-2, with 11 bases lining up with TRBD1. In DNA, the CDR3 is TGTGCCAGCAGCGTAGCTCGGGACAGGGGGACCGGGGAGCTGTTTTTT. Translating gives CASSVARDRGTGELFF.